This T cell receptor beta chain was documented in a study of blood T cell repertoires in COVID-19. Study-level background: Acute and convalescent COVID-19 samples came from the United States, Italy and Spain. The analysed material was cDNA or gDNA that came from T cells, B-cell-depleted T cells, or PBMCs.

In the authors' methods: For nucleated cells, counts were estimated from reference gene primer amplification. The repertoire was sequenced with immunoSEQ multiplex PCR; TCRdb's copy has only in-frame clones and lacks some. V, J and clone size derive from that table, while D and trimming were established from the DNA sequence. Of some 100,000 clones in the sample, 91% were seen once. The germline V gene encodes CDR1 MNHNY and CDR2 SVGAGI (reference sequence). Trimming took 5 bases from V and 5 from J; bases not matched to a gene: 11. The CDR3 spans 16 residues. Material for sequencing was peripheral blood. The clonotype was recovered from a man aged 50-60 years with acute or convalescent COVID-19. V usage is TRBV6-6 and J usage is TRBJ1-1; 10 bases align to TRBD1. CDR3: CASSLVPGQGRTEAFF. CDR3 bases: TGTGCCAGCAGTCTTGTCCCGGGACAGGGGAGGACTGAAGCTTTCTTT.